The next 26 T cell receptor beta chains were all read from a single sample in a study of spatial heterogeneity in lung cancer. TCRdb itself ran the 5' RACE reads through MiXCR, one entry per CDR3 protein. This sample has tens of thousands of distinct CDR3 sequences; about 7% occur once, and the top ten carry approximately 2.9%. Noted time point: sample taken at primary tumor resection. The authors sequenced whole RNA from tumor, nontumor lung or frozen PBMC without sorting. This material consisted of PBMCs, taken at surgery. The receptors stem from a female donor with early-stage non-small cell lung cancer.

This clonotype was seen a few times. A much larger clone sits a single nucleotide away, making a read error possible. The V call is TRBV9, the J call TRBJ2-3; TRBD1 or TRBD2 may be the D gene (6 bases each). V lost 3 bases and J 2 bases, leaving 10 bases between the germline ends. The CDR3 has 14 amino acids. CDR1 is SGDLS, CDR2 YYNGEE, per germline. In nucleotides, the CDR3 is TGTGCCAGCAGCGCGGGGGCCGACACAGATACGCAGTATTTT. Its protein is CASSAGADTDTQYF.

This clonotype was counted many times. This chain joins TRBV6-5 and TRBJ1-1, with TRBD1 identical over 8 bases. V dropped 0 bases and J dropped 11; count of bases not matched to a gene: 2. CDR3 length equals 12 residues. CDR1 is MNHEY and CDR2 is SVGAGI in the germline V gene. The CDR3 reads CASSYSTGEAFF. The CDR3 region has the DNA TGTGCCAGCAGTTACTCGACAGGGGAGGCTTTCTTT.

The chain has TRBV19 and TRBJ2-3; TRBD2 agrees at 7 bases. Looked up from germline, CDR1 is LNHDA and CDR2 is SQIVND (reference sequence). The CDR3 has 16 residues. Unmatched junction bases numbered 8, after V lost 3 bases and J lost 2 bases. The CDR3 DNA reads TGTGCCAGTAGTATCCAAGCGGGGATTTTCACAGATACGCAGTATTTT. Translating it yields CASSIQAGIFTDTQYF.

This clonotype occurred many times. The chain joins TRBV3-1 to TRBJ2-7, with D possibly matching TRBD1 (5 bases). Per germline, CDR1 LGHDT and CDR2 YNNKEL (reference sequence). Trimming took 1 base from V and 3 from J, leaving 13 bases between them. The CDR3 extends over 15 amino acids. This chain's CDR3 is CASSQGQGSGYEQYF. CDR3 in DNA: TGTGCCAGCAGCCAAGGCCAGGGTTCCGGCTACGAGCAGTACTTC.

This clonotype has at least ten counts. The chain combines TRBV28 with TRBJ1-1; TRBD1 might be the D (5 bases). Trimming removed 5 bases at V and 3 bases at J, with 16 bases between. The CDR3 contains 15 residues. The V gene's germline CDR1 is MDHEN and CDR2 SYDVKM. CDR3 in DNA: TGTGCCAGCAGTCTATCCGGGTTGGGGGACACTGAAGCTTTCTTT. Protein sequence: CASSLSGLGDTEAFF.

This clonotype was seen repeatedly, ten times or more. The V gene is TRBV28, the J gene TRBJ2-7; 9 nucleotides align to TRBD1. This CDR3 is built from 16 residues. CDR1 and CDR2 from the germline V gene are MDHEN and SYDVKM. V lost 5 bases to trimming and J lost 2 bases; unmatched junction nucleotides: 10. The CDR3 DNA is TGTGCCAGCAGTGGAACCGGGACAGGGCGAACCTACGAGCAGTACTTC. As protein: CASSGTGTGRTYEQYF. Variable domain in full (rest from reference TRBV28 and TRBJ2-7): DVKVTQSSRYLVKRTGEKVFLECVQDMDHENMFWYRQDPGLGLRLIYFSYDVKMKEKGDIPEGYSVSREKKERFSLILESASTNQTSMYLCASSGTGTGRTYEQYFGPGTRLTVT.

This clonotype was counted at least ten times. The chain has TRBV28 and TRBJ2-5; maybe TRBD2 (5 bases). The germline V and J ends were trimmed by 6 bases and 1 base, with 18 bases remaining between them. Germline CDR1 reads MDHEN; CDR2 reads SYDVKM. The CDR3 loop spans 16 amino acids. The CDR3 bases are TGTGCCAGCAGGGGAGAACTCCTGCTTTTCCAAGAGACCCAGTACTTC. This sequence encodes CASRGELLLFQETQYF.

A note on this clonotype: This may arise from a read error, as a much more abundant clone is one base away. V is TRBV7-2 and J is TRBJ2-3; TRBD1 or TRBD2 may be the D gene (6 bases each). Germline V gene lookup returns CDR1 SGHTA and CDR2 FQGNSA. The CDR3 is 15 amino acids. V lost 0 bases, J lost 4 bases, and 11 bases lay in between. In DNA, the CDR3 is TGTGCCAGCAGCTTAGCGGGGGGCCCCTCAGATACGCAGTATTTT. It translates to CASSLAGGPSDTQYF.

This clonotype has a count of ten or more. CDR3 nucleotide sequence: TGTGCCTGGAGGGGGGGGACCTACAATGAGCAGTTCTTC. Protein sequence: CAWRGGTYNEQFF. The chain is built from TRBV30 and TRBJ2-1, with TRBD2 matching over 7 bases. The CDR3 loop spans 13 amino acids. In germline, CDR1 is GTSNPN, CDR2 SVGIG (reference sequence). Losses at the gene ends were 3 bases for V and 2 bases for J; bases not matched to a gene: 1.

This chain joins TRBV18 and TRBJ2-4; D gene ambiguous. From germline, CDR1 is KGHSH and CDR2 LQKENI. Trimming stripped 3 bases from V and 7 bases from J, with 7 bases between. This CDR3 spans 12 amino acids. The CDR3 bases are TGTGCCAGCTCACCGCAGGAGAACATTCAGTACTTC. Its protein is CASSPQENIQYF.

Many counts were recorded for this clonotype. This CDR3 is CASHTGGGANVLTF. The CDR3 DNA reads TGTGCCAGCCATACCGGCGGTGGGGCCAACGTCCTGACTTTC. V gene TRBV19 combines with J gene TRBJ2-6; no firm D call. This CDR3 comprises 14 residues. The V and J ends lost 9 bases and 3 bases respectively, with 12 bases between them. The germline V gene encodes CDR1 LNHDA and CDR2 SQIVND (reference sequence).

This clonotype was picked up a small number of times. The CDR3 DNA follows: TGTGCCAGCAGCGTCGGGGCCGACAATCAGCCCCAGCATTTT. Protein: CASSVGADNQPQHF. The chain carries TRBV9 and TRBJ1-5; tentatively, D is TRBD1 (5 bases). CDR1 and CDR2 from the germline V gene are SGDLS and YYNGEE. V was cut by 2 bases and J by 3 bases, with 9 bases left in between. The CDR3 is 14 residues long.

Ten or more counts support this clonotype. The chain has TRBV20-1 and TRBJ2-5; 8 nucleotides line up with TRBD2. Unmatched junction bases numbered 4, after V lost 3 bases and J lost 1 base. CDR1 and CDR2 (germline): DFQATT, SNEGSKA (reference sequence). CDR3 size: 14 residues. CDR3 coding DNA: TGCAGTGCTAGTTCTGCGGGGGGCCAAGAGACCCAGTACTTC. Its translation: CSASSAGGQETQYF.

V usage is TRBV4-3 and J usage is TRBJ1-6; possible D gene TRBD1, 5 bases. The V end lost 0 bases, the J end lost 6 bases, and 9 bases lay between the germline ends. Germline CDR1 is LGHNA and CDR2 is YSLEER. The CDR3 totals 15 residues. The CDR3 protein is CASSQDQGFNSPLHF. The CDR3 region has the DNA TGCGCCAGCAGCCAAGACCAGGGTTTTAATTCACCCCTCCACTTT.

This clonotype was seen many times. The rearrangement links TRBV30 to TRBJ2-7; 9 bases agree with TRBD1. The germline CDR1 and CDR2 sequences are GTSNPN and SVGIG (reference sequence). V lost 2 bases and J lost 2; bases outside the gene matches: 4. This CDR3 region has 14 residues. DNA of the CDR3: TGTGCCTGGAGTTCCGGGACAGGGACCTACGAGCAGTACTTC. The encoded protein is CAWSSGTGTYEQYF.

This clonotype was recorded many times. The rearrangement joins TRBV2 to TRBJ2-5; a possible D gene is TRBD1 (6 bases). The CDR3 contains 18 residues. From germline, CDR1 is SNHLY and CDR2 FYNNEI. Trimming pared 10 bases from V and 7 bases from J, leaving 34 bases between. CDR3 residues: CAIQTTGLEILQEGTQYF. CDR3 in DNA: TGTGCCATCCAAACGACAGGCCTTGAAATCCTACAAGAGGGGACCCAGTACTTC.

This clonotype was counted a few times. The chain's CDR3 is CASSADRAVVGETQYF. The CDR3 coding sequence is TGTGCCAGCAGCGCGGACAGGGCAGTAGTAGGAGAGACCCAGTACTTC. The V gene is TRBV5-4, the J gene TRBJ2-5; 8 bases agree with TRBD1. V lost 4 bases and J lost 4; bases outside the gene matches: 12. The CDR3 has 16 residues. In germline, CDR1 is SGHNT, CDR2 YYREEE (reference sequence).

This clonotype occurred many times. The chain couples TRBV7-2 to TRBJ2-4; a possible D gene is TRBD2 (5 bases). Deletions cut 4 bases from V and 5 bases from J, with 9 bases between. The CDR3 is made up of 13 amino acids. Germline lookup yields CDR1 SGHTA and CDR2 FQGNSA. The CDR3 nucleotides read TGTGCCAGCAGCTCCCGGGGTCAAAACATTCAGTACTTC. Translated: CASSSRGQNIQYF.

This clonotype appeared a few times. The rearrangement uses TRBV6-5 and TRBJ1-1; D remains ambiguous. V was clipped by 6 bases and J by 3 bases, with 11 bases between them. Germline CDR1 MNHEY, CDR2 SVGAGI. This CDR3 has 13 residues. The CDR3: CASSIGLYTEAFF. The CDR3 region has the DNA TGTGCCAGCAGCATCGGCCTTTACACTGAAGCTTTCTTT.

This clonotype was picked up many times. The V call is TRBV18, the J call TRBJ2-7; no clear D gene. The CDR3 has 12 amino acids. Germline V gene lookup returns CDR1 KGHSH and CDR2 LQKENI. Trimming removed 4 bases at V and 1 base at J, with 5 bases between. The CDR3 region has the DNA TGTGCCAGCTCACTCCAATCCTACGAGCAGTACTTC. It specifies CASSLQSYEQYF.

This clonotype has a count of ten or more. The V and J genes are TRBV7-2 and TRBJ2-7, with 11 bases aligning to TRBD2. The germline V gene has CDR1 SGHTA and CDR2 FQGNSA. V was clipped by 6 bases and J by 5 bases; unmatched bases: 6. The CDR3 sequence is 14 residues long. The CDR3 loop reads CASRLAGEANEQYF. The CDR3 DNA follows: TGTGCCAGCAGACTAGCGGGGGAAGCAAACGAGCAGTACTTC.

The sample holds many counts of this clonotype. The chain links TRBV28 to TRBJ2-2; maybe TRBD1 (6 bases). The CDR3 runs 15 residues. The V gene lost 2 bases and the J gene lost 2 bases, with 9 bases spanning the gap. Germline V gene lookup returns CDR1 MDHEN and CDR2 SYDVKM. CDR3 DNA: TGTGCCAGCAGTTTAAGAGGGGGAAACACCGGGGAGCTGTTTTTT. Its translation is CASSLRGGNTGELFF.

This clonotype was detected many times. The V call is TRBV2, the J call TRBJ2-7; weak D call: TRBD2 (6 bases). CDR3 length: 15 residues. The V end lost 6 bases, the J end lost 4 bases, and 19 bases lay between the germline ends. CDR1 is SNHLY and CDR2 is FYNNEI in the germline V gene. CDR3 sequence reads: CASSEGLHPTYEQYF. For the CDR3, the DNA is TGTGCCAGCAGCGAGGGACTCCACCCAACTTACGAGCAGTACTTC. Drawing the rest from reference TRBV2 and TRBJ2-7, the complete variable domain is EPEVTQTPSHQVTQMGQEVILRCVPISNHLYFYWYRQILGQKVEFLVSFYNNEISEKSEIFDDQFSVERPDGSNFTLKIRSTKLEDSAMYFCASSEGLHPTYEQYFGPGTRLTVT.

As to this clonotype: A single base separates this from a much larger clone, so it may be a read error. The CDR3 sequence is CASSPWSSSTEAFF. The CDR3 DNA follows: TGTGCCAGCAGCCCCTGGTCTTCGAGCACTGAAGCTTTCTTT. This sequence joins TRBV9 and TRBJ1-1; D is unresolved. In germline, CDR1 is SGDLS, CDR2 YYNGEE. The CDR3 covers 14 residues. Between the trimmed V and J ends, which lost 4 bases and 4 bases, there was a span of 14 bases.

This clonotype was seen many times. The chain has TRBV20-1 and TRBJ2-3; 7 bases are shared with TRBD1. Trimming at V came to 3 bases and at J to 8 bases, leaving 5 bases not matched to a gene. This CDR3 region has 12 residues. Germline V lookup: CDR1 DFQATT, CDR2 SNEGSKA (reference sequence). The CDR3: CSASAGGGTQYF. CDR3 in DNA: TGCAGTGCTAGCGCAGGGGGTGGTACGCAGTATTTT.

This clonotype was observed at least ten times. The chain couples TRBV5-1 to TRBJ2-5, with 7 bases lining up with TRBD1. The CDR3 sequence is 15 residues long. In germline, CDR1 is SGHRS, CDR2 YFSETQ. With 3 bases clipped from V and 2 bases from J, the junction kept 7 bases outside the gene matches. This CDR3 is CASSSIPGQQETQYF. DNA for the CDR3: TGCGCCAGCAGCTCGATACCGGGACAGCAAGAGACCCAGTACTTC.